This T cell receptor beta chain was captured in a study of cytomegalovirus exposure and HLA in healthy donors. A multiplex PCR was run with 60 Vbeta primers and 13 Jbeta primers. Assay: immunoSEQ multiplex PCR; the TCRdb copy retains only in-frame clones and omits some. The table records approximately 140,000 clones, over 70% of them present only once. The V segment lost 4 bases and the J segment 1 base; nucleotides outside the gene matches: 20. CDR3 size: 22 residues. The germline V gene has CDR1 MGHRA and CDR2 YSYEKL. Sequencing was performed on PBMCs. This TCR was sampled from a woman aged 40 to 49 in good health and CMV-seronegative. The chain combines TRBV4-1 with TRBJ2-7, with TRBD2 matching 15 bases. The CDR3: CASSPYEKRIGLAGGISYEQYF. Written as DNA, the CDR3 is TGCGCCAGCAGCCCCTACGAAAAGCGCATCGGACTAGCGGGAGGGATATCCTACGAGCAGTACTTC.